This T cell receptor (beta chain) was profiled in a study of blood T cell repertoires in COVID-19. In the authors' methods: Nucleated cell number was recorded as an estimate derived from reference gene primer amplification. Assay used: immunoSEQ multiplex PCR; TCRdb lists only in-frame clones, some missing. V, J and clone size were drawn from that table, and D and trimming were deduced from the DNA. The repertoire consists of 140,000 to 150,000 clones, with about 84% occurring once and the leading ten covering 13%. Germline V gene lookup returns CDR1 SGHTA and CDR2 FQGTGA. This CDR3 contains 14 residues. Trimming cost V 3 bases and J 0 bases, with 7 bases left between them.

The receptor was isolated from a man aged 55 to 69 with active or convalescent COVID-19. What was sequenced was peripheral blood. V and J are TRBV7-3 and TRBJ2-3; D not resolved. The CDR3 nucleotides are TGTGCCAGCAGCTTGAGCGCTAGCACAGATACGCAGTATTTT. Protein: CASSLSASTDTQYF. Filled out from reference TRBV7-3 and TRBJ2-3, the complete variable domain reads GAGVSQTPSNKVTEKGKYVELRCDPISGHTALYWYRQSLGQGPEFLIYFQGTGAADDSGLPNDRFFAVRPEGSVSTLKIQRTERGDSAVYLCASSLSASTDTQYFGPGTRLTVL.